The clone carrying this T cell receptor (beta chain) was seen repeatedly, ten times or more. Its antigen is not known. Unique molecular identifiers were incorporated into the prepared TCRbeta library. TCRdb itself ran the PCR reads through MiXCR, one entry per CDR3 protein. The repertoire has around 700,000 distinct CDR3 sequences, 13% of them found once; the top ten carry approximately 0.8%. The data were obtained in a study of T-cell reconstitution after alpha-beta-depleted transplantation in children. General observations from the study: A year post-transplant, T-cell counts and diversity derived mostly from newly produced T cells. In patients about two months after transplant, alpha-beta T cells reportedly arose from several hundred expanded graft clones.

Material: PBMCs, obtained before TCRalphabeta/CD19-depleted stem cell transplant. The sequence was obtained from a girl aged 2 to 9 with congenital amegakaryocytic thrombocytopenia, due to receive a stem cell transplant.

CDR3 DNA: TGTGCCAGCAGCTTAGCCGGTAGCGGGGCTGCGGACATTCAGTACTTC. It encodes CASSLAGSGAADIQYF. The chain has TRBV7-9 and TRBJ2-4, with TRBD2 matching 8 bases. Trimming took 0 bases from V and 8 from J; bases not matched to a gene: 9. This CDR3 region has 16 residues. Germline CDR1 is SEHNR and CDR2 is FQNEAQ (reference sequence).